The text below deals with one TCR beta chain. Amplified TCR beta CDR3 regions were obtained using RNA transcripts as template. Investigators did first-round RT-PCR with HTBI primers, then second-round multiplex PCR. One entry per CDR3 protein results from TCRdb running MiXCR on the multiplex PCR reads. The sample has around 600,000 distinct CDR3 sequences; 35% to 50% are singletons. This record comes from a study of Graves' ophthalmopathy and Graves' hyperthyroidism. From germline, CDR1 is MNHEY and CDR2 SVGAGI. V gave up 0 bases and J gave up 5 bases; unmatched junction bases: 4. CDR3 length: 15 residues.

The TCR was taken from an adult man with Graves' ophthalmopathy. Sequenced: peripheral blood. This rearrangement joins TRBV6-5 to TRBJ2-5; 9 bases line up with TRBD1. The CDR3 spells CASSYSGQGPETQYF. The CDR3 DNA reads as TGTGCCAGCAGTTACTCGGGACAGGGTCCGGAGACCCAGTACTTC.